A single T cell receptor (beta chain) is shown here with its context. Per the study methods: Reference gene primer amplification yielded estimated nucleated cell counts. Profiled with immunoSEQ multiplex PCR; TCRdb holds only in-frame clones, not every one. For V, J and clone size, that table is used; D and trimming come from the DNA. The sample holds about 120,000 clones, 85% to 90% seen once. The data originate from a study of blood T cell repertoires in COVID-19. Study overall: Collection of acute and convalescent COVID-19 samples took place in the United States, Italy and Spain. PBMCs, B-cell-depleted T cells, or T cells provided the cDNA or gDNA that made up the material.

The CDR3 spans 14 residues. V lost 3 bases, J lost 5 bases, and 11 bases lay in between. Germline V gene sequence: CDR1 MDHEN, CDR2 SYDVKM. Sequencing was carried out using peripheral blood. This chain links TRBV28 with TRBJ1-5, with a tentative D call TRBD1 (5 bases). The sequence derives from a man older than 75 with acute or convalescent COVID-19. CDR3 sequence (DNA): TGTGCCAGCAGTTTGAGGACATCAGATCAGCCCCAGCATTTT. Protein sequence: CASSLRTSDQPQHF.